This TCR beta chain is from a study of blood T cell repertoires in COVID-19. In the study overall: Researchers got acute and convalescent COVID-19 samples from the United States, Italy and Spain. Sample material is recorded as cDNA or gDNA derived from T cells, B-cell-depleted T cells, or PBMCs.

The germline V gene encodes CDR1 MNHNY and CDR2 SVGAGI (reference sequence). The CDR3 consists of 17 residues. J lost 3 bases, V lost 6 bases, and 15 bases had no gene match. In the authors' methods: Reference gene primer amplification gave nucleated cell count estimates. TCRdb's table, derived via immunoSEQ multiplex PCR, lists solely in-frame clones and lacks some. D and trimming come from the DNA, and the V and J calls and clone size come from that table. The data show around 100,000 clones, 70% to 90% seen once. This clone was seen just once. This TCR was sampled from a man in his forties with acute or convalescent COVID-19. The chain uses TRBV6-6 and TRBJ1-1, with 8 bases that match TRBD1. The sample consisted of peripheral blood. In DNA form, the CDR3 reads TGTGCCAGCAGACGACGACAGGGGTCGGATAGGTACACTGAAGCTTTCTTT. This sequence encodes CASRRRQGSDRYTEAFF.